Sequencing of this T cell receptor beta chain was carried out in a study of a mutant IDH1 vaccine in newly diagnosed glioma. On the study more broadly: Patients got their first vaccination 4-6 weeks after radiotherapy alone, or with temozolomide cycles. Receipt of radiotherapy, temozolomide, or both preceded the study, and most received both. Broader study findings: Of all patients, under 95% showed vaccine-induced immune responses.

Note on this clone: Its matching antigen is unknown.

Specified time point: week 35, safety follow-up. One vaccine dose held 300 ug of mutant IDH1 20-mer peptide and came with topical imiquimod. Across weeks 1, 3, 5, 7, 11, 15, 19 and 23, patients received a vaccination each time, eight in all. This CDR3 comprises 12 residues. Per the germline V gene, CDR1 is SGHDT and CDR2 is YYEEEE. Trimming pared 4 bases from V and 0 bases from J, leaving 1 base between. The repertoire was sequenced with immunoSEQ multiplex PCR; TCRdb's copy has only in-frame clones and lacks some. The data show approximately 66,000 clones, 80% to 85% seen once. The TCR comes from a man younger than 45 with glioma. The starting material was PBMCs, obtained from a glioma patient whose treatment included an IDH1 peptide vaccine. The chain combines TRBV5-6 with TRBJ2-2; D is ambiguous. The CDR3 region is CASSPNTGELFF. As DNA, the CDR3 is TGTGCCAGCAGCCCGAACACCGGGGAGCTGTTTTTT.